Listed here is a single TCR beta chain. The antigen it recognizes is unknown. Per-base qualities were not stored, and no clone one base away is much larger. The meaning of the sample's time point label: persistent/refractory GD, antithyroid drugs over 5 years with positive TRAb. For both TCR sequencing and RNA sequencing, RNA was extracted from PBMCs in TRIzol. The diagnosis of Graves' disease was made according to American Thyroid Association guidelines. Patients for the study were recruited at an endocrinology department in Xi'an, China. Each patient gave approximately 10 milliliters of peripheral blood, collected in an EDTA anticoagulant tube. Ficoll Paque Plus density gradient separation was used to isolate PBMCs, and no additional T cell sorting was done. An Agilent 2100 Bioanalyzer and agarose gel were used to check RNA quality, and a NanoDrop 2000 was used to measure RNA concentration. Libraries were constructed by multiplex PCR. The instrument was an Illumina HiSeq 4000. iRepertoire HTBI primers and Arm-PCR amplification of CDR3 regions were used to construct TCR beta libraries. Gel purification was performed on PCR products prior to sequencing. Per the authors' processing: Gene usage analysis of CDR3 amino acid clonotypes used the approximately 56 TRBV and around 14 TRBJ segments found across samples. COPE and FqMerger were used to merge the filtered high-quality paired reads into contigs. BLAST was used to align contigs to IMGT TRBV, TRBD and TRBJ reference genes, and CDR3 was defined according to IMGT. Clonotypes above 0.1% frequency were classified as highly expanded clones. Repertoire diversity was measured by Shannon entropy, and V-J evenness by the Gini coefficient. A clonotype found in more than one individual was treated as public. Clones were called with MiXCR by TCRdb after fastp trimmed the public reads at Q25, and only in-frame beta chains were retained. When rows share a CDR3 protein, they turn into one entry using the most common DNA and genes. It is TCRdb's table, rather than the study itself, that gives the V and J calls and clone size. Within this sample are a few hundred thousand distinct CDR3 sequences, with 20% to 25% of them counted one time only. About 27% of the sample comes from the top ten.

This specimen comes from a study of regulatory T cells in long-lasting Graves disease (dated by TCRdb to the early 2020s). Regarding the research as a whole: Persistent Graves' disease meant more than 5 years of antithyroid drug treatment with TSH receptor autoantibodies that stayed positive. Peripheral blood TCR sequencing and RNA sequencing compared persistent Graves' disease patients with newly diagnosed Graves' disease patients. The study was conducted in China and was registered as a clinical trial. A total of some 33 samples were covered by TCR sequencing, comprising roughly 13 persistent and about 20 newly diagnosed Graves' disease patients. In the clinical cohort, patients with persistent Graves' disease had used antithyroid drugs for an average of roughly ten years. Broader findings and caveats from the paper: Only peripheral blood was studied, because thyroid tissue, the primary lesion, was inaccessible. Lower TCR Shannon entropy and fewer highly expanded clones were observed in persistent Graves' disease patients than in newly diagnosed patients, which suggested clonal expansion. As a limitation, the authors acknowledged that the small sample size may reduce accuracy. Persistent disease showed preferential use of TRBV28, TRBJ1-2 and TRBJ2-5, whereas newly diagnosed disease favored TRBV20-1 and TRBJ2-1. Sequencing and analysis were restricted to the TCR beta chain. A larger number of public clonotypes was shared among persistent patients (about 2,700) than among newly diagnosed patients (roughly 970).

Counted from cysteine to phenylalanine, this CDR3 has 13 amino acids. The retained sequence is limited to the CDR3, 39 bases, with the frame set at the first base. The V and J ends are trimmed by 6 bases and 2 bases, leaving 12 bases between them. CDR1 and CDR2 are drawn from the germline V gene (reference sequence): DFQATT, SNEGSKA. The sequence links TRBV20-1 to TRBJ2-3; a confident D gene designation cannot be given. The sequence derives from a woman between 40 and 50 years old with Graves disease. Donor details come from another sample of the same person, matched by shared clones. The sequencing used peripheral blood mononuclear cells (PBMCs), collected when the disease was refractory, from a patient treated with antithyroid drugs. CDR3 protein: CSADGPNTDTQYF. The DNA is TGCAGTGCCGACGGTCCCAACACAGATACGCAGTATTTT.